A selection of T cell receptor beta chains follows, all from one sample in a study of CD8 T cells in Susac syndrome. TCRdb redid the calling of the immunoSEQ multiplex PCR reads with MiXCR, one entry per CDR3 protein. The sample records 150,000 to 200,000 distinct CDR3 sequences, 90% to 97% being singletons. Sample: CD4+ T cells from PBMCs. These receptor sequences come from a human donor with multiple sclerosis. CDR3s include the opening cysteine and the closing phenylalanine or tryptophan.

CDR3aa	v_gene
CRGDRGPSTEAFF	TRBV29-1
CSVEDLPGTGSYGYTF	TRBV29-1
CASSLVAEETQYF	TRBV5-6
CASRAGTSGTRTDTQYF	TRBV2
CASRDGPGNTIYF	TRBV2
CASSWIGGAEAFF	TRBV5-1
CAWGRVSGYTF	TRBV30
CASSSAVLINEQFF	TRBV11-2
CAWSDLSGGTQETQYF	TRBV30
CSARDRGETQYF	TRBV20-1